A selection of T cell receptor beta chains follows, all from one sample in a study of T cells in Graves' hyperthyroidism and ophthalmopathy. In TCRdb, the multiplex PCR reads were re-called with MiXCR into one record per CDR3 protein. Seen here are 500,000 or so distinct CDR3 sequences, 17% observed once, and the top ten hold about 16%. Input material: blood. All receptors come from a woman aged 18-29 years with Graves' ophthalmopathy. Each CDR3 is given with its conserved first and last residue. A D gene is named only where the DNA matches it firmly. Expanded clones get a size class; other rows say once, few or many, or leave the size out.

>.|TRBV5-1|TRBD1|TRBJ1-4
TGCGCCAGCGGACAGGGCCAAGGGCCTATCGGGAAACTGTTTTTT
CASGQGQGPIGKLFF
>many|TRBV2|.|TRBJ2-2
TGTGCCAGCAGTGGGGGGGTCGACACCGGGGAGCTGTTTTTT
CASSGGVDTGELFF
>.|TRBV28|.|TRBJ1-1
TGTGCCAGCAGTTTAGACCCGAGCGGGGGCGGGATGAACACTGAAGCTTTCTTT
CASSLDPSGGGMNTEAFF
>.|TRBV20-1|TRBD1|TRBJ1-2
TGCAGTGCCGGACAGGGAGCTGGCTACACCTTC
CSAGQGAGYTF
>many|TRBV6-6|.|TRBJ2-2
TGTGCCAGCAGTTACACTGACCTGACAGGGGAGCTGTTTTTT
CASSYTDLTGELFF
>many|TRBV7-2|TRBD2|TRBJ2-2
TGTGCCAGCAGCTTAGGGACTAGCACCGGGGAGCTGTTTTTT
CASSLGTSTGELFF
>.|TRBV7-6|TRBD1|TRBJ1-2
TGTGCCAGCAGCCGGACAGGGAGAGAAGGCTACACCTTC
CASSRTGREGYTF
>many|TRBV2|TRBD2|TRBJ2-4
TGTGCCAGCAGAGGCGGACTAGCGGTACCCAAAAACATTCAGTACTTC
CASRGGLAVPKNIQYF
>many|TRBV20-1|.|TRBJ2-2
TGCAGTGCTAGAGATAGGCACAGGGCGGGCACCGGGGAGCTGTTTTTT
CSARDRHRAGTGELFF
>many|TRBV12-3/TRBV12-4|.|TRBJ2-6
TGTGCCAGCAGCTCTGTCCTCGGAGGGGCCAACGTCCTGACTTTC
CASSSVLGGANVLTF
>many|TRBV3-1|.|TRBJ1-2
TGTGCCAGCAGCCAAGATCGGCGACAAGTCAGGGGCTACACCTTC
CASSQDRRQVRGYTF
>.|TRBV27|TRBD2|TRBJ2-3
TGTGCCAGCAGTGTAGCGGGAGTCTTGGATACGCAGTATTTT
CASSVAGVLDTQYF
>.|TRBV6-2/TRBV6-3|.|TRBJ2-5
TGTGCCAGCAACCCCCGGAGGACAGCTCTGACGGAGACCCAGTACTTC
CASNPRRTALTETQYF
>.|TRBV29-1|TRBD1|TRBJ1-2
TGCAGCGTTGAAGATTTAGGGACGGGACAGGGAATTAACTATGGCTACACCTTC
CSVEDLGTGQGINYGYTF
>.|TRBV5-1|TRBD2|TRBJ2-2
TGCGCCAGCAGCTTGGCTAGCGGGAGGTCTACCGGGGAGCTGTTTTTT
CASSLASGRSTGELFF
>few|TRBV9|.|TRBJ1-2
TGTGCCAGCAGCGTATCCTGGACGGGGGTAGGGGGCTACACCTTC
CASSVSWTGVGGYTF
>many|TRBV28|.|TRBJ1-1
TGTGCCAGCAGTTCGCCCTCCGTGACTGAAGCTTTCTTT
CASSSPSVTEAFF
>many|TRBV2|.|TRBJ1-1
TGTGCCAGCAGTGAAGCTCCCGGGCTGAACACTGAAGCTTTCTTT
CASSEAPGLNTEAFF
>.|TRBV12-3/TRBV12-4|.|TRBJ1-2
TGTGCCAGCAGTTCATTTGGGAGACAGGATCCTGGCTACACCTTC
CASSSFGRQDPGYTF
>.|TRBV5-1|.|TRBJ2-3
TGCGCCAGCAGCCCCGGACTGTATGGAGATACGCAGTATTTT
CASSPGLYGDTQYF
>many|TRBV28|.|TRBJ2-4
TGTGCCAGCAGTTCTATAGAGATACTAGCCAAAAACATTCAGTACTTC
CASSSIEILAKNIQYF
>.|TRBV4-3|.|TRBJ2-7
TGCGCCAGCAGCCTCACCAGCGACTCCTACGAGCAGTACTTC
CASSLTSDSYEQYF
>.|TRBV5-1|TRBD1|TRBJ1-2
TGCGCCAGCAGCCCCTCGGGACAGGGTTACTATGGCTACACCTTC
CASSPSGQGYYGYTF
>many|TRBV18|.|TRBJ1-4
TGTGCCAGCTCACCGGAGGGCTGGGATGAAAAACTGTTTTTT
CASSPEGWDEKLFF
>few|TRBV19|.|TRBJ1-1
TGTGCCAGTAGTAGGGGGGGGTTTGCTGAAGCTTTCTTT
CASSRGGFAEAFF
>.|TRBV9|TRBD2|TRBJ2-2
TGTGCCAGCAGCGTAGACTCGGGAGGCCCGGCCGGGGAGCTGTTTTTT
CASSVDSGGPAGELFF
>.|TRBV13|TRBD2|TRBJ2-1
TGTGCCAGCAGTGAAGGACTAGCGGGAGATCATGAGCAGTTCTTC
CASSEGLAGDHEQFF
>many|TRBV12-3/TRBV12-4|TRBD1|TRBJ1-2
TGTGCCAGCAGTTTATCGACAGGGCATGGCTACACCTTC
CASSLSTGHGYTF
>few|TRBV5-1|.|TRBJ2-1
TGCGCCAGCAGCTTGGAGGGGGGGGCGTTTGAGCAGTTCTTC
CASSLEGGAFEQFF
>many|TRBV7-9|.|TRBJ2-5
TGTGCCAGCAGCTCCACGAATACGCTAGATGTTCCTCGGACCCAGTACTTC
CASSSTNTLDVPRTQYF
>.|TRBV6-1|.|TRBJ2-3
TGTGCCGCCTGGACTCGCCGGGGCACAGATACGCAGTATTTT
CAAWTRRGTDTQYF
>few|TRBV28|TRBD1|TRBJ1-3
TGTGCCAGCATATCCTCCGGGACAGGGGGAAACACCATATATTTT
CASISSGTGGNTIYF
>.|TRBV20-1|.|TRBJ1-2
TGCAGTGCTAGAGGGCTTAGTGGCTACACCTTC
CSARGLSGYTF